These T cell receptor beta chains were read from a single sample in a study of T cells in localized non-small cell lung cancer. Using immunoSEQ multiplex PCR, the repertoire was profiled, and TCRdb retains in-frame clones only, with some absent. The table includes under 55,000 clones, more than 85% detected once. The sample in question was PBMCs, obtained before any cancer treatment. The receptors were sampled from a woman aged 40-75 years with stage II lung adenocarcinoma. The CDR3 runs from the conserved cysteine through the conserved F or W. Fields, in order: clone size, V gene, J gene, D gene, CDR3 protein, CDR3 DNA. D genes are given only for firm matches. Rows give clone size only sometimes, using once, few, many, or a class for an expanded clone.

once	TRBV6-1	TRBJ1-2	.	CASSVPLGGEAYTF	TGTGCCAGCAGTGTCCCCCTAGGGGGAGAGGCCTACACCTTC
.	TRBV9	TRBJ2-1	TRBD2	CASSVGPTSGSSYNEQFF	TGTGCCAGCAGCGTAGGACCGACTAGCGGGAGCTCCTACAATGAGCAGTTCTTC
.	TRBV28	TRBJ2-5	.	CASSLIGETQYF	TGTGCCAGCAGTTTAATTGGTGAGACCCAGTACTTC
.	TRBV6-5	TRBJ1-1	TRBD1	CASSYKGQGSLEAFF	TGTGCCAGCAGTTACAAGGGACAGGGGTCTCTGGAAGCTTTCTTT
.	TRBV5-1	TRBJ2-2	.	CASSSSGTSNTGELFF	TGCGCCAGCAGCTCGTCCGGGACCTCGAACACCGGGGAGCTGTTTTTT
.	TRBV7-6	TRBJ2-1	.	CASSLIGEQFF	TGTGCCAGCAGCTTAATCGGTGAGCAGTTCTTC
.	TRBV27	TRBJ1-5	.	CASKARAGQPQHF	TGTGCCAGCAAGGCGAGGGCTGGTCAGCCCCAGCATTTT
.	TRBV10-1	TRBJ2-1	TRBD1	CASSHKSWTGYNEQFF	TGCGCCAGCAGTCATAAATCCTGGACAGGGTACAATGAGCAGTTCTTC
.	TRBV5-4	TRBJ1-6	TRBD1	CASSSGQVNSPLHF	TGTGCCAGCAGCTCGGGACAGGTTAATTCACCCCTCCACTTT
.	TRBV28	TRBJ2-7	.	CASSRDSSYEQYF	TGTGCCAGCAGTCGCGACAGCTCCTACGAGCAGTACTTC
.	TRBV28	TRBJ1-2	.	CASTTTGYGYTF	TGTGCCAGCACCACGACAGGCTATGGCTACACCTTC
.	TRBV7-9	TRBJ2-7	.	CASSQGSYEQYF	TGTGCCAGCAGCCAAGGGAGCTACGAGCAGTACTTC
.	TRBV15	TRBJ2-7	.	CATKSSYTYEQYF	TGTGCCACCAAAAGCAGTTACACCTACGAGCAGTACTTC
.	TRBV5-1	TRBJ2-2	TRBD1	CASSLGDREAGELFF	TGCGCCAGCAGCTTGGGGGACAGGGAGGCCGGGGAGCTGTTTTTT
.	TRBV28	TRBJ2-3	.	CASTGDFSSTDTQYF	TGTGCCAGCACCGGGGACTTCTCTAGCACAGATACGCAGTATTTT
.	TRBV27	TRBJ2-3	TRBD2	CASTTRLAGVADTQYF	TGTGCCAGCACCACTAGACTAGCGGGAGTGGCAGATACGCAGTATTTT
.	TRBV5-5	TRBJ1-5	.	CASSPRAENSNQPQHF	TGTGCCAGCAGCCCCCGGGCGGAAAATAGCAATCAGCCCCAGCATTTT
.	TRBV4-2	TRBJ2-1	.	CASSSQGPSYNEQFF	TGTGCCAGCAGCAGCCAGGGGCCCTCCTACAATGAGCAGTTCTTC
.	TRBV6-5	TRBJ1-4	.	CASSYRGTNEKLFF	TGTGCCAGCAGTTATCGAGGAACTAATGAAAAACTGTTTTTT
.	TRBV6-5	TRBJ1-2	.	CASGGPNYGYTF	TGTGCCAGCGGCGGACCTAACTATGGCTACACCTTC
.	TRBV7-2	TRBJ2-1	.	CASSVAVGNEQFF	TGTGCCAGCAGCGTAGCCGTTGGCAATGAGCAGTTCTTC
once	TRBV5-1	TRBJ1-2	.	CASSPRENYGYTF	TGCGCCAGCAGTCCCAGGGAGAACTATGGCTACACCTTC
.	TRBV15	TRBJ2-3	TRBD1	CATSGWTGNADTQYF	TGTGCCACCAGCGGGTGGACAGGGAACGCAGATACGCAGTATTTT
.	TRBV6-5	TRBJ2-4	.	CASSYSRGENIQYF	TGTGCCAGCAGTTACTCGAGGGGAGAAAACATTCAGTACTTC
.	TRBV5-4	TRBJ2-3	.	CASSLAGGGDTDTQYF	TGTGCCAGCAGCTTGGCCGGGGGTGGGGACACAGATACGCAGTATTTT
.	TRBV6-5	TRBJ2-7	TRBD2	CASRRLAGTYEQYF	TGTGCCAGCAGGCGACTAGCTGGGACCTACGAGCAGTACTTC
once	TRBV2	TRBJ2-3	.	CASSEKGRTDTQYF	TGTGCCAGCAGTGAAAAGGGACGCACAGATACGCAGTATTTT
.	TRBV29-1	TRBJ2-2	.	CSVGSRHTGELFF	TGCAGCGTTGGATCACGTCACACCGGGGAGCTGTTTTTT
.	TRBV9	TRBJ2-2	TRBD2	CASSVGSGRLHGELFF	TGTGCCAGCAGCGTAGGTAGCGGGAGGCTTCACGGGGAGCTGTTTTTT
.	TRBV6-5	TRBJ1-2	.	CASRGYGYTF	TGTGCCAGCAGGGGTTATGGCTACACCTTC
.	TRBV2	TRBJ1-2	.	CASSASGTGYTF	TGTGCCAGCAGTGCCTCAGGTACCGGCTACACCTTC
.	TRBV4-1	TRBJ1-2	TRBD1	CASSQSKGANYGYTF	TGCGCCAGCAGCCAAAGTAAGGGGGCGAACTATGGCTACACCTTC
.	TRBV19	TRBJ1-4	.	CASIGQRNEKLFF	TGTGCCAGTATTGGGCAGAGAAATGAAAAACTGTTTTTT
.	TRBV5-6	TRBJ1-1	TRBD1	CASSRDRVLTEAFF	TGTGCCAGCAGCCGTGACAGGGTACTCACTGAAGCTTTCTTT
.	TRBV19	TRBJ1-3	.	CASIRRSSGNTIYF	TGTGCCAGTATCAGGAGAAGCTCTGGAAACACCATATATTTT
.	TRBV5-1	TRBJ2-2	TRBD1	CASSLGTAGELFF	TGCGCCAGCAGCTTAGGGACAGCCGGGGAGCTGTTTTTT
.	TRBV30	TRBJ1-5	.	CAWSPRGGVSNQPQHF	TGTGCCTGGAGCCCCCGCGGCGGGGTTAGCAATCAGCCCCAGCATTTT
.	TRBV19	TRBJ2-7	TRBD1	CASSLRTGTGSHEQYF	TGTGCCAGTAGTCTGAGGACCGGGACAGGGAGTCACGAGCAGTACTTC